The next 32 T cell receptor beta chains were all read from a single sample in a study of blood T cell repertoires in COVID-19. The method was immunoSEQ multiplex PCR; TCRdb's version includes in-frame clones alone and lacks a portion of them. The table lists under 200,000 clones, approximately 87% of them singletons. The sequenced material came from peripheral blood. The receptors here all came from a man aged 18 to 30 with active or convalescent COVID-19.

V gene TRBV4-1 combines with J gene TRBJ2-2; D perhaps matches TRBD2 (6 bases). CDR1 is MGHRA, CDR2 YSYEKL, per germline. CDR3 length equals 15 residues. V was pared by 1 base and J by 7 bases, with 13 bases between. CDR3 sequence reads: CASSQGLVIGGELFF. CDR3 DNA: TGCGCCAGCAGCCAAGGACTAGTCATCGGCGGGGAGCTGTTTTTT.

This clone was observed once. The V call is TRBV19, the J call TRBJ1-5; the D is unclear. The CDR3 runs to 17 residues. The germline V gene encodes CDR1 LNHDA and CDR2 SQIVND (reference sequence). The V gene lost 0 bases and the J gene lost 2 bases, with 14 bases spanning the gap. CDR3 protein: CASSIDRGGSGNQPQHF. The CDR3 DNA is TGTGCCAGTAGTATAGATCGGGGAGGTTCGGGCAATCAGCCCCAGCATTTT.

The CDR3 loop is CASSDDSGPTRETQYF. The DNA for the CDR3 is TGTGCCAGCAGCGATGATAGCGGGCCAACGAGGGAGACCCAGTACTTC. The rearrangement uses TRBV9 and TRBJ2-5, with 7 bases matching TRBD2. The CDR3 is 16 amino acids. The J segment lost 5 bases and the V segment lost 3 bases, leaving 13 bases of the junction unmatched. Germline CDR1 reads SGDLS; CDR2 reads YYNGEE.

The chain joins TRBV4-3 to TRBJ2-1; 10 nucleotides match TRBD2. The CDR3 loop spans 16 amino acids. Germline V CDR1 and CDR2: LGHNA, YSLEER. V trimming: 1 base; J trimming: 2 bases; junction bases outside the gene matches: 2. CDR3 in DNA: TGCGCCAGCAGCCAAGGGAGCGGGAGGGCCTACAATGAGCAGTTCTTC. This encodes CASSQGSGRAYNEQFF.

Here the CDR3 reads CASSYRQFSYEQYF. The CDR3 DNA is TGTGCCAGCAGTTATAGACAGTTCTCCTACGAGCAGTACTTC. This chain connects TRBV6-2 or TRBV6-3 to TRBJ2-7; tentatively, D is TRBD1 (5 bases). Germline V gene sequence: CDR1 MNHEY, CDR2 SVGEGT. The CDR3 consists of 14 residues. The V gene lost 3 bases and the J gene lost 0 bases, with 9 bases spanning the gap.

This clone was counted a single time. This rearrangement joins TRBV10-2 to TRBJ2-1; 9 positions agree with TRBD2. Losses at the gene ends were 6 bases for V and 10 bases for J; bases not matched to a gene: 13. Germline CDR1 WSHSY, CDR2 SAAADI. The length of the CDR3 is 15 residues. The CDR3 here is CASRFGRGGRLEQFF. The DNA for the CDR3 is TGCGCCAGCAGGTTCGGGCGGGGGGGCCGGTTAGAGCAGTTCTTC.

V gene TRBV9 combines with J gene TRBJ2-2, with 8 positions matching TRBD2. Germline-derived CDR1 and CDR2 are SGDLS and YYNGEE. The V segment lost 1 base and the J segment 4 bases; nucleotides outside the gene matches: 6. The CDR3 runs to 16 residues. CDR3 residues: CASSVFGAGGTGELFF. CDR3 bases: TGTGCCAGCAGCGTATTTGGTGCGGGGGGCACCGGGGAGCTGTTTTTT.

This clone has a handful of counts. The V gene is TRBV3-1 (or the pseudogene TRBV3-2), the J gene TRBJ2-7, with 13 positions matching TRBD2. There are 15 residues in the CDR3. Germline CDR1 reads LGHDT; CDR2 reads YNNKEL (reference sequence). Trimming cost V 5 bases and J 2 bases; bases outside gene matches: 3. The DNA for the CDR3 is TGTGCCAGCAGCTCGGGGACTAGCGGGACCTACGAGCAGTACTTC. Residues: CASSSGTSGTYEQYF.

V usage is TRBV4-3 and J usage is TRBJ2-5; 8 bases are a match to TRBD1. The trim removed 1 base at V and 5 bases at J, leaving 6 bases unmatched. Germline lookup yields CDR1 LGHNA and CDR2 YSLEER. This CDR3 is built from 15 residues. For the CDR3, the DNA is TGCGCCAGCAGCCAAGGGACAGGGTCTTTGGAGACCCAGTACTTC. Translation: CASSQGTGSLETQYF.

This clone showed up just once. The CDR3: CSVEPSLGGGINNNEQFF. For the CDR3, the DNA is TGCAGCGTTGAACCTTCCCTCGGGGGTGGAATAAATAACAATGAGCAGTTCTTC. The V call is TRBV29-1, the J call TRBJ2-1; weak D call: TRBD2 (6 bases). Germline CDR1 and CDR2: SQVTM and ANQGSEA. The germline V and J ends were trimmed by 2 bases and 5 bases, with 25 bases remaining between them. This CDR3 contains 18 residues.

The gene calls are TRBV24-1 and TRBJ2-3; 7 nucleotides line up with TRBD2. Germline V lookup: CDR1 KGHDR, CDR2 SFDVKD. CDR3 length: 15 amino acids. The J segment lost 5 bases and the V segment lost 6 bases, leaving 10 bases of the junction unmatched. DNA of the CDR3: TGTGCCACCAGTTCATCGAGACTAGCTGTAGATACGCAGTATTTT. Encoded protein: CATSSSRLAVDTQYF.

The chain links TRBV27 to TRBJ2-7; D not resolved. The CDR3 spans 10 residues. Per the germline V gene, CDR1 is MNHEY and CDR2 is SMNVEV (reference sequence). V was cut by 8 bases and J by 4 bases, with 6 bases left in between. The CDR3 protein is CASGQYEQYF. CDR3 nucleotides: TGTGCCAGCGGTCAGTACGAGCAGTACTTC.

The chain carries TRBV24-1 and TRBJ2-1; 8 bases match TRBD2. The germline V gene has CDR1 KGHDR and CDR2 SFDVKD. This CDR3 spans 17 amino acids. J gave up 3 bases and V 5 bases, and 11 bases lay outside the gene matches. The CDR3 protein is CATSGAQGTSGYNEQFF. The CDR3 bases are TGTGCCACCAGTGGAGCCCAGGGTACTAGCGGCTACAATGAGCAGTTCTTC.

J is TRBJ1-5 and V is TRBV28; 11 bases agree with TRBD1. The CDR3 has 15 amino acids. The germline gives CDR1 MDHEN, CDR2 SYDVKM. V dropped 3 bases and J dropped 5; count of bases not matched to a gene: 3. The CDR3 spells CASSFRDRGDQPQHF. The CDR3 DNA reads as TGTGCCAGCAGTTTCCGGGACAGGGGGGATCAGCCCCAGCATTTT.

This chain connects TRBV19 to TRBJ2-1, with 12 bases fitting TRBD2. Germline V gives CDR1 LNHDA, CDR2 SQIVND (reference sequence). The CDR3 consists of 15 residues. Unmatched junction bases numbered 5, after V lost 3 bases and J lost 8 bases. CDR3 nucleotide sequence: TGTGCCAGTAGTATTCTAGCGGGAGGGGTCGATGAGCAGTTCTTC. The encoded protein is CASSILAGGVDEQFF.

This chain connects TRBV30 to TRBJ1-2, with 8 bases that match TRBD1. This CDR3 is 16 amino acids long. Trimming at V came to 0 bases and at J to 4 bases, leaving 10 bases not matched to a gene. CDR1 GTSNPN and CDR2 SVGIG come from the germline V gene (reference sequence). The CDR3: CAWSVSPRQGSYGYTF. CDR3 in DNA: TGTGCCTGGAGTGTCTCCCCACGACAGGGGTCCTATGGCTACACCTTC.

This rearrangement joins TRBV4-1 to TRBJ2-5; TRBD1 aligns across 7 bases. Germline trimming cut 1 base from V and 3 bases from J; bases unmatched to any gene: 2. Germline V CDR1 and CDR2: MGHRA, YSYEKL. The CDR3 consists of 14 residues. In DNA, the CDR3 is TGCGCCAGCAGCCAAGTGGACAGGAAAGAGACCCAGTACTTC. It yields the protein CASSQVDRKETQYF.

The V call is TRBV27, the J call TRBJ2-2; D is possibly TRBD2 (6 bases). The CDR3 length is 16 residues. Trimming removed 8 bases from V and 3 bases from J, with 19 bases in between. The germline gives CDR1 MNHEY, CDR2 SMNVEV (reference sequence). The CDR3, as DNA: TGTGCCAGCTCTTACTCGCGGGGTCTCGACACCGGGGAGCTGTTTTTT. Its translation is CASSYSRGLDTGELFF.

The V gene is TRBV6-6, the J gene TRBJ2-7; D may be TRBD1 (5 bases). From germline, CDR1 is MNHNY and CDR2 SVGAGI (reference sequence). The CDR3 has 16 amino acids. Deletions cut 7 bases from V and 1 base from J, with 20 bases between. The CDR3 nucleotides are TGTGCCAGCACCCTGGGGAAGTGGGGCCGATCCTACGAGCAGTACGTC. This encodes CASTLGKWGRSYEQYV.

The gene calls are TRBV3-1 (or the pseudogene TRBV3-2) and TRBJ2-7; D is possibly TRBD1 (6 bases). Germline CDR1 is LGHDT and CDR2 is YNNKEL (reference sequence). The CDR3 loop spans 16 amino acids. V was cut by 3 bases and J by 0 bases, with 15 bases left in between. The CDR3 protein is CASSHTTGRGSYEQYV. CDR3 in DNA: TGTGCCAGCAGCCACACGACAGGACGGGGCTCCTACGAGCAGTACGTC.

This sequence joins TRBV7-6 and TRBJ1-5, with TRBD1 matching over 8 bases. The CDR3 consists of 18 residues. CDR1 and CDR2 (germline): SGHVS, FNYEAQ. V trimming: 1 base; J trimming: 6 bases; junction bases outside the gene matches: 14. Here the CDR3 reads CASSLGGSQGAYGQPQHF. As DNA, the CDR3 is TGTGCCAGCAGCTTAGGAGGCTCTCAGGGGGCTTATGGTCAGCCCCAGCATTTT.

The V and J genes are TRBV27 and TRBJ1-1; D is perhaps TRBD1 (5 bases). V was pared by 5 bases and J by 5 bases, with 15 bases between. The CDR3 totals 14 residues. Germline V gene data show CDR1 as MNHEY and CDR2 as SMNVEV (reference sequence). The CDR3 here is CASSLVGDWTEAFF. CDR3 bases: TGTGCCAGCAGTCTGGTCGGGGACTGGACTGAAGCTTTCTTT.

The chain employs TRBV27 and TRBJ2-2; D possibly corresponds to TRBD1 (6 bases). The CDR3 length is 16 residues. V was clipped by 6 bases and J by 3 bases, with 17 bases between them. Germline V gene lookup returns CDR1 MNHEY and CDR2 SMNVEV (reference sequence). The chain's CDR3 is CASSRGHGEYTGELFF. CDR3 nucleotides: TGTGCCAGCAGCCGGGGACACGGGGAGTACACCGGGGAGCTGTTTTTT.

The genes are TRBV9 and TRBJ2-2; 7 positions agree with TRBD1. Losses at the gene ends were 0 bases for V and 6 bases for J; bases not matched to a gene: 8. Germline loops: CDR1 SGDLS, CDR2 YYNGEE. The CDR3 is made up of 16 amino acids. CDR3 amino acids: CASSVVSGQIPGELFF. For the CDR3, the DNA is TGTGCCAGCAGCGTAGTTTCGGGACAGATTCCCGGGGAGCTGTTTTTT.

Remarks on this clone: A read error may produce the germline difference seen at one junction end. V is TRBV4-1 and J is TRBJ1-2; D perhaps matches TRBD1 (5 bases). There are 12 residues in the CDR3. Germline loops: CDR1 MGHRA, CDR2 YSYEKL. The CDR3 DNA follows: TGCGCCAGCAGCCAAGTCAACGGGGGGTTTGCCTTC. Amino acid sequence: CASSQVNGGFAF.

The V call is TRBV12-3 or TRBV12-4, the J call TRBJ1-6; unclear D gene. V gave up 6 bases and J gave up 8 bases, with 8 bases separating them. The CDR3 has 12 amino acids. The CDR3 DNA reads as TGTGCCAGCAGCCCCGGTGATTCACCCCTCCACTTT. It yields the protein CASSPGDSPLHF.

This chain connects TRBV2 to TRBJ2-5; D is undetermined. The V end lost 4 bases, the J end lost 5 bases, and 5 bases lay between the germline ends. Germline V gene sequence: CDR1 SNHLY, CDR2 FYNNEI. This CDR3 region has 11 residues. The CDR3 protein is CASSVGETQYF. The CDR3 nucleotides read TGTGCCAGCAGTGTCGGGGAGACCCAGTACTTC.

Worth noting for this clone: Distinct nucleotide sequences in the sample also encode this CDR3. The chain uses TRBV12-3 or TRBV12-4 and TRBJ2-3, with no clear D. The CDR3 loop spans 11 amino acids. Between the trimmed V and J ends, which lost 3 bases and 5 bases, there was a span of 3 bases. DNA of the CDR3: TGTGCCAGCAGTTTCGTAGATACGCAGTATTTT. Amino acid sequence: CASSFVDTQYF.

The genes are TRBV7-3 and TRBJ2-1; a possible D gene is TRBD2 (5 bases). The ends were cut back, 0 bases at V and 5 bases at J, with 8 bases in the middle. CDR1 is SGHTA, CDR2 FQGTGA, per germline. CDR3 length: 14 amino acids. The CDR3 region is CASSLTSANNEQFF. The CDR3 region has the DNA TGTGCCAGCAGCTTAACTAGCGCCAACAATGAGCAGTTCTTC.

This chain connects TRBV3-1 (or the pseudogene TRBV3-2) to TRBJ2-2; 14 nucleotides agree with TRBD2. The CDR3 spans 17 residues. The germline CDR1 and CDR2 sequences are LGHDT and YNNKEL (reference sequence). Trimming took 0 bases from V and 6 from J; bases not matched to a gene: 3. CDR3 region: CASSQEPGLAGAGELFF. The CDR3 nucleotides read TGTGCCAGCAGCCAAGAACCGGGACTAGCGGGGGCCGGGGAGCTGTTTTTT.

The J gene is TRBJ2-1, the V gene TRBV19, with TRBD2 as a possible D gene (6 bases). The ends were cut back, 11 bases at V and 3 bases at J, with 11 bases in the middle. This CDR3 has 12 residues. Germline-derived CDR1 and CDR2 are LNHDA and SQIVND (reference sequence). The CDR3 sequence is CAAGRGYNEQFF. CDR3 nucleotides: TGTGCCGCGGGGAGAGGCTACAATGAGCAGTTCTTC.

The chain joins TRBV9 to TRBJ1-1, with D maybe TRBD1 (5 bases). CDR1 is SGDLS and CDR2 is YYNGEE in the germline V gene. Trimming removed 2 bases from V and 2 bases from J, with 10 bases in between. The CDR3 is 14 amino acids. CDR3 protein: CASSVGGANTEAFF. The CDR3 DNA sequence: TGTGCCAGCAGCGTGGGGGGTGCCAACACTGAAGCTTTCTTT.